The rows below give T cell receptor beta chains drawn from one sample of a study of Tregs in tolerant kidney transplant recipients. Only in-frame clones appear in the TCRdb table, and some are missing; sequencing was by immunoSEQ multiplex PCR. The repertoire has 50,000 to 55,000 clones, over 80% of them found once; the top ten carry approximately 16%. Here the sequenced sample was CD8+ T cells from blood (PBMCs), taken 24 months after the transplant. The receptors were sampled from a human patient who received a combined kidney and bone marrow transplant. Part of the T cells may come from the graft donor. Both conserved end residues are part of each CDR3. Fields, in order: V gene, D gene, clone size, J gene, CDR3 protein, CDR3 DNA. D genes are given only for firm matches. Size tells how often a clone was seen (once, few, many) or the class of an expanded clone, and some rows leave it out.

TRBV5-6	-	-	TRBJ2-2	CASSLANGELFF	TGTGCCAGCAGCTTGGCAAACGGGGAGCTGTTTTTT
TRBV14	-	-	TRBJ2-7	CASSLRQGLIYEQYF	TGTGCCAGCAGCCTGCGACAAGGACTTATCTACGAGCAGTACTTC
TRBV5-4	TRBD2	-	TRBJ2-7	CASSLGTSETYEQYF	TGTGCCAGCAGCTTGGGGACTAGTGAGACCTACGAGCAGTACTTC
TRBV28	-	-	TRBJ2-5	CASSLSVETQYF	TGTGCCAGCAGTCTAAGTGTGGAGACCCAGTACTTC
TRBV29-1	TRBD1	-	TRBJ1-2	CSTGTGGTGYTF	TGCAGCACCGGGACAGGGGGCACTGGCTACACCTTC
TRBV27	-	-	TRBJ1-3	CASSSDYSGNTIYF	TGTGCCAGCAGTTCAGATTACTCTGGAAACACCATATATTTT
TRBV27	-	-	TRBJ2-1	CASSSLNEQFF	TGTGCCAGCAGTTCCCTGAATGAGCAGTTCTTC
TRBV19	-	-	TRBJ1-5	CASSIIGGVLNQPQHF	TGTGCCAGTAGTATAATCGGGGGGGTGTTGAATCAGCCCCAGCATTTT
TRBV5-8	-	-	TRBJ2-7	CASSPPGRDYEQYF	TGTGCCAGCAGCCCCCCCGGGAGAGACTACGAGCAGTACTTC
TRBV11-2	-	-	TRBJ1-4	CASSLGGEKLFF	TGTGCCAGCAGCTTGGGGGGTGAAAAACTGTTTTTT
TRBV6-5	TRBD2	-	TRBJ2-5	CASSTGTSGRKTQYF	TGTGCCAGCAGTACCGGGACTAGCGGGAGGAAGACCCAGTACTTC
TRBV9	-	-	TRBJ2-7	CASSRGSGEQYF	TGTGCCAGCAGTCGGGGTTCAGGTGAGCAGTACTTC
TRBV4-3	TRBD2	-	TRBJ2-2	CASSQEIAGGPGELFF	TGCGCCAGCAGCCAAGAGATAGCGGGAGGGCCCGGGGAGCTGTTTTTT
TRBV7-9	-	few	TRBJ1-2	CASSLSPYGYTF	TGTGCCAGCAGCTTAAGCCCGTATGGCTACACCTTC
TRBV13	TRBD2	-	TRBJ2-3	CASSPPGLDVSDTQYF	TGTGCCAGCAGCCCCCCGGGACTAGACGTGTCAGATACGCAGTATTTT
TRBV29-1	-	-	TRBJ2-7	CSVDRDYEQYF	TGCAGCGTTGATCGGGATTACGAGCAGTACTTC
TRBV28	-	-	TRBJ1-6	CASSSRSYNSPLHF	TGTGCCAGCAGTAGTAGATCCTATAATTCCCCCCTCCACTTT
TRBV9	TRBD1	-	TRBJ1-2	CASSVGPGTGYGYTF	TGTGCCAGCAGCGTAGGGCCGGGGACAGGGTATGGCTACACCTTC
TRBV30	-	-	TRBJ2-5	CAWSVGAGPRETQYF	TGTGCCTGGAGTGTAGGAGCAGGGCCGCGGGAGACCCAGTACTTC
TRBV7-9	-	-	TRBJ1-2	CASSLPPPQAVYGYTF	TGTGCCAGCAGCTTGCCGCCCCCACAGGCCGTGTATGGCTACACCTTC
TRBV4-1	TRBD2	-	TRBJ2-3	CASSQDWLAGGTDTQYF	TGCGCCAGCAGCCAAGATTGGTTAGCGGGAGGGACAGATACGCAGTATTTT
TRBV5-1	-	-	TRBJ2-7	CASSAYQGSYEQYF	TGCGCCAGCAGCGCCTATCAGGGCTCCTACGAGCAGTACTTC
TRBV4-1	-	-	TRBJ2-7	CASSQIQGNSYEQYF	TGCGCCAGCAGCCAGATACAGGGAAACTCCTACGAGCAGTACTTC
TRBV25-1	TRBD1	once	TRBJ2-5	CASSGGSGQGIRETQYF	TGTGCCAGCAGTGGGGGGTCGGGACAGGGGATCCGAGAGACCCAGTACTTC
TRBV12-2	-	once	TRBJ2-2	CASRLAVGLAGGPGTGELFF	TGTGCAAGTCGCTTAGCGGTAGGACTAGCGGGAGGGCCGGGCACCGGGGAGCTGTTTTTT